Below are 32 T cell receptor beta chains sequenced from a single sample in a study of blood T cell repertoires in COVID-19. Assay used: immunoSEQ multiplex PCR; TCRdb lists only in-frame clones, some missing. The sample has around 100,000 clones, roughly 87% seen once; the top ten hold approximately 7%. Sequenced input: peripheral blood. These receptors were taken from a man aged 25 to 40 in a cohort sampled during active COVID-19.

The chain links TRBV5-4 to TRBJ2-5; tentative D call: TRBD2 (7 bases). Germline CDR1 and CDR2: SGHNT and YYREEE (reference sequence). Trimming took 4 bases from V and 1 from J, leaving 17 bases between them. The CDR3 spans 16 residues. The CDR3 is CASSPTRGATQETQYF. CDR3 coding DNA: TGTGCCAGCAGCCCTACACGGGGGGCTACCCAAGAGACCCAGTACTTC.

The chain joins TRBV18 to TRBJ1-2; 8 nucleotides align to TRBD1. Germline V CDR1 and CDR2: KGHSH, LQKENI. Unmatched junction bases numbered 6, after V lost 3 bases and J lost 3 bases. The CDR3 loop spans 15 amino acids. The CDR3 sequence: CASSPWQGADYGYTF. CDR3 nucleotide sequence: TGTGCCAGCTCACCGTGGCAGGGGGCCGACTATGGCTACACCTTC.

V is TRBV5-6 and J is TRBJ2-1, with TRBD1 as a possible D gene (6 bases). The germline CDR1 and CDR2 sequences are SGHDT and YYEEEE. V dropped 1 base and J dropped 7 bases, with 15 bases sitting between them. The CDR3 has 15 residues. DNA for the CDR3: TGTGCCAGCAGCTTGTGGCAGGGGACGCGAAATGAGCAGTTCTTC. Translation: CASSLWQGTRNEQFF.

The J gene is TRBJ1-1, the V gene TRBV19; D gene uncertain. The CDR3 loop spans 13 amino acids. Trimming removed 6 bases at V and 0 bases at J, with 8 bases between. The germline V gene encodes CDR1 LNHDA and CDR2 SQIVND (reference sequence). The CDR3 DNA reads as TGTGCCAGTAGGAGTTACCTGAACACTGAAGCTTTCTTT. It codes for CASRSYLNTEAFF.

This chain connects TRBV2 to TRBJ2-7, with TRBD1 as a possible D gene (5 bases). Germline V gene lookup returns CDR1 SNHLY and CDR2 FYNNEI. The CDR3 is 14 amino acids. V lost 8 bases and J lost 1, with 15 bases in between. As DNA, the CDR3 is TGTGCCAGCTCCGGACATAGCCTTTCCTACGAGCAGTACTTC. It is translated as CASSGHSLSYEQYF.

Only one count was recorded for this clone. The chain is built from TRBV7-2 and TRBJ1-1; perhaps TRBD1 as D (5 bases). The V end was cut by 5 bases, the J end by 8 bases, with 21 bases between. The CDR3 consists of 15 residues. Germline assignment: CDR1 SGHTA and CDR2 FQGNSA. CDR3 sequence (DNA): TGTGCCAGCAGCCCACGGGGGTGGTCGGAGAAAGAAGCTTTCTTT. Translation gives CASSPRGWSEKEAFF.

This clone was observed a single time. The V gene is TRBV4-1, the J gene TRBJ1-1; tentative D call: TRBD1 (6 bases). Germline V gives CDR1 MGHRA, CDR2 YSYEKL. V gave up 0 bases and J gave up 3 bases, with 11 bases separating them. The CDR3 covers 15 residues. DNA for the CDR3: TGCGCCAGCAGCCAAGAGGGGGCAGGGGACACTGAAGCTTTCTTT. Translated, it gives CASSQEGAGDTEAFF.

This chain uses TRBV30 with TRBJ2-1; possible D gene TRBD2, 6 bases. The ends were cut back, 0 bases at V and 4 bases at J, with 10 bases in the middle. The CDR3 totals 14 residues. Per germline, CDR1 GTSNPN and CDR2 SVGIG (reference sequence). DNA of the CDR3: TGTGCCTGGAGTGTACCGGAGGGGTACAATGAGCAGTTCTTC. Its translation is CAWSVPEGYNEQFF.

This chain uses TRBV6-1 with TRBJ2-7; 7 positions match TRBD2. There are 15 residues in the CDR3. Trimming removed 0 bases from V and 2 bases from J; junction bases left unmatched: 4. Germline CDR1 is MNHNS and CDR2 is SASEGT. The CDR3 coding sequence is TGTGCCAGCAGTGAAGCGCACGGGGGGACCTACGAGCAGTACTTC. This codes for CASSEAHGGTYEQYF.

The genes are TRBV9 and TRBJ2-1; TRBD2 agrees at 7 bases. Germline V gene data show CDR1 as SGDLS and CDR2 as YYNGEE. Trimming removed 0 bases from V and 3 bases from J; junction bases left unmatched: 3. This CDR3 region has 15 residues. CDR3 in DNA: TGTGCCAGCAGCGTAGCTAGCGGCCTCTACAATGAGCAGTTCTTC. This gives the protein CASSVASGLYNEQFF.

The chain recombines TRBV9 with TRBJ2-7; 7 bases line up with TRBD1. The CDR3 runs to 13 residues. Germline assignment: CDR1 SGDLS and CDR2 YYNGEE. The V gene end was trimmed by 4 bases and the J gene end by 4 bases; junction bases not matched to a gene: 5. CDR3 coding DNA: TGTGCCAGCAGCTCCTCGACAGGGTACGAGCAGTACTTC. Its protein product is CASSSSTGYEQYF.

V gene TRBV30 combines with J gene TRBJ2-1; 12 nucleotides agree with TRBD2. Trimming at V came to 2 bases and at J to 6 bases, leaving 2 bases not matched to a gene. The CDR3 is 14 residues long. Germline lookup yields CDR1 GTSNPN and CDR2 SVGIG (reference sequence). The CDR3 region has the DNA TGTGCCTGGAGTACTAGCGGGAGGCCCAATGAGCAGTTCTTC. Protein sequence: CAWSTSGRPNEQFF.

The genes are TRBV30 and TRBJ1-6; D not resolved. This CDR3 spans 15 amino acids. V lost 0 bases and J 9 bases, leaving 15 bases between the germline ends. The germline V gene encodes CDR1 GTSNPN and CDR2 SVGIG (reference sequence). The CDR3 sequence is CAWSVDPGVGSPLHF. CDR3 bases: TGTGCCTGGAGTGTAGATCCGGGTGTGGGTTCACCCCTCCACTTT.

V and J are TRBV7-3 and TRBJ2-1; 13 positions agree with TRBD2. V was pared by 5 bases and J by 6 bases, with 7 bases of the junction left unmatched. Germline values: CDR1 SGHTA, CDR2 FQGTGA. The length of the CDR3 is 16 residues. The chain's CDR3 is CASSATSGGGRNEQFF. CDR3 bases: TGTGCCAGCAGCGCTACTAGCGGGGGGGGCCGCAATGAGCAGTTCTTC.

Here the CDR3 reads CASSQSLAGHTDTQYF. CDR3 DNA: TGCGCCAGCAGTCAATCGCTAGCGGGGCACACAGATACGCAGTATTTT. The V gene is TRBV23-1, the J gene TRBJ2-3; the match to TRBD2 covers 9 bases. TRBV23-1 is identified as an open reading frame with a role that is uncertain. The CDR3 consists of 16 residues. Trimming took 0 bases from V and 2 from J; bases not matched to a gene: 3.

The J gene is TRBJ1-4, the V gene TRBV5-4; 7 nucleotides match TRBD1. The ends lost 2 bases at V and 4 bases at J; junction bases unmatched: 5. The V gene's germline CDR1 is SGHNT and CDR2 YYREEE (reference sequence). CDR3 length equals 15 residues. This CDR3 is CASSFRQGRNEKLFF. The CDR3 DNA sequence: TGTGCCAGCAGCTTTCGACAGGGCCGTAATGAAAAACTGTTTTTT.

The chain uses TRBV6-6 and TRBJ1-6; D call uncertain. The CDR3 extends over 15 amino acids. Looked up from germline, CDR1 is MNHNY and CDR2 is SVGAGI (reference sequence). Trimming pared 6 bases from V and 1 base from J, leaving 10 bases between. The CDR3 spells CASSPDISYNSPLHF. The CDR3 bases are TGTGCCAGCAGCCCCGACATATCCTATAATTCACCCCTCCACTTT.

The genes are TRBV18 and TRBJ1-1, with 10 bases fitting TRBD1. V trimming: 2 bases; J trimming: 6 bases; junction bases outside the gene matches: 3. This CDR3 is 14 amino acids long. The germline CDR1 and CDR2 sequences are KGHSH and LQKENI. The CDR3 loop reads CASSPMGQGSEAFF. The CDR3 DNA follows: TGTGCCAGCTCACCAATGGGACAGGGGTCTGAAGCTTTCTTT.

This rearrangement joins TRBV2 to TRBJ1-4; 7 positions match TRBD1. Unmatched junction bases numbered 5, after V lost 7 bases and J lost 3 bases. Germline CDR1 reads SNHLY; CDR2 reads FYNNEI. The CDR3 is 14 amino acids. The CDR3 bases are TGTGCCAGCAAACTCGGGACAGCTAATGAAAAACTGTTTTTT. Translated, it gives CASKLGTANEKLFF.

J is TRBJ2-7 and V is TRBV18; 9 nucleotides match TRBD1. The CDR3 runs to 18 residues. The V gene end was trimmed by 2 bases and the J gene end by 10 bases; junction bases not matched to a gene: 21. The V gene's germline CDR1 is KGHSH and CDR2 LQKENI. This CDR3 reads CASSPRTGDSVYDSDQYF. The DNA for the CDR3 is TGTGCCAGCTCACCAAGGACAGGGGATTCCGTCTACGATTCGGACCAGTACTTC. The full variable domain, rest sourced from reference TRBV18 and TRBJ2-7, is NAGVMQNPRHLVRRRGQEARLRCSPMKGHSHVYWYRQLPEEGLKFMVYLQKENIIDESGMPKERFSAEFPKEGPSILRIQQVVRGDSAAYFCASSPRTGDSVYDSDQYFGPGTRLTVT.

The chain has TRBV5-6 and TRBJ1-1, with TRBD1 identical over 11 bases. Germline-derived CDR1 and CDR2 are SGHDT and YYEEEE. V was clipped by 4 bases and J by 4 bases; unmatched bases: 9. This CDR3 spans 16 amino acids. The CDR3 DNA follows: TGTGCCAGCAGCGAGCCCGGGACAGGGGGAGGCACTGAAGCTTTCTTT. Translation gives CASSEPGTGGGTEAFF.

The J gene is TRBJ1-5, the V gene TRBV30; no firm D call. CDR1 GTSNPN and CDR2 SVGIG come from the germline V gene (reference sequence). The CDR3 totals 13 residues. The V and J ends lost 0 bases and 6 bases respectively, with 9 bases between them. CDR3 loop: CAWSVRVGQPQHF. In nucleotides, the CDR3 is TGTGCCTGGAGTGTACGGGTCGGTCAGCCCCAGCATTTT.

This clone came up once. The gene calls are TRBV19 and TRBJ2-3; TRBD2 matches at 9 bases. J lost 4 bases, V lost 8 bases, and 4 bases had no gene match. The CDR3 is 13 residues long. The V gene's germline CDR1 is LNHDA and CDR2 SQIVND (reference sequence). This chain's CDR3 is CASRTSGPDTQYF. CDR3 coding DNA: TGTGCCAGTCGTACTAGCGGGCCAGATACGCAGTATTTT.

CDR3 region: CASSVGGGATPNSPLHF. The CDR3 nucleotides read TGCGCCAGCAGCGTGGGGGGCGGTGCGACACCGAATTCACCCCTCCACTTT. The chain has TRBV5-1 and TRBJ1-6; the D gene is possibly TRBD1 (6 bases). The CDR3 spans 17 residues. V dropped 4 bases and J dropped 7 bases, with 21 bases sitting between them. From germline, CDR1 is SGHRS and CDR2 YFSETQ. The full variable domain, its missing parts supplied by reference TRBV5-1 and TRBJ1-6, is KAGVTQTPRYLIKTRGQQVTLSCSPISGHRSVSWYQQTPGQGLQFLFEYFSETQRNKGNFPGRFSGRQFSNSRSEMNVSTLELGDSALYLCASSVGGGATPNSPLHFGNGTRLTVT.

The CDR3 reads CATRGTGGAWRGNTEAFF. CDR3 sequence (DNA): TGTGCCACCCGAGGAACAGGGGGCGCCTGGAGAGGAAACACTGAAGCTTTCTTT. V gene TRBV24-1 combines with J gene TRBJ1-1; 9 bases fit TRBD1. Losses at the gene ends were 9 bases for V and 2 bases for J; bases not matched to a gene: 18. The CDR3 loop spans 18 amino acids. Germline V lookup: CDR1 KGHDR, CDR2 SFDVKD.

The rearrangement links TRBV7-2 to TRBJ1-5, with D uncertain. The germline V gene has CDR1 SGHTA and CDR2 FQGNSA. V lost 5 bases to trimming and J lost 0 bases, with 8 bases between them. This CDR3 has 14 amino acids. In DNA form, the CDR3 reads TGTGCCAGCAGCCTCCGGTATAGCAATCAGCCCCAGCATTTT. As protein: CASSLRYSNQPQHF. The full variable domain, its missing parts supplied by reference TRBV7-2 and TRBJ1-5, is GAGVSQSPSNKVTEKGKDVELRCDPISGHTALYWYRQSLGQGLEFLIYFQGNSAPDKSGLPSDRFSAERTGGSVSTLTIQRTQQEDSAVYLCASSLRYSNQPQHFGDGTRLSIL.

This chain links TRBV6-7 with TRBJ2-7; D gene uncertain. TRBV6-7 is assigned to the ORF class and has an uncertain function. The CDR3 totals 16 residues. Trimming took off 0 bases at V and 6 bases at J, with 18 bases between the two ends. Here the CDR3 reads CASSYSGSATVTEQYF. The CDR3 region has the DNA TGTGCCAGCAGTTACTCGGGCTCGGCCACGGTAACCGAGCAGTACTTC.

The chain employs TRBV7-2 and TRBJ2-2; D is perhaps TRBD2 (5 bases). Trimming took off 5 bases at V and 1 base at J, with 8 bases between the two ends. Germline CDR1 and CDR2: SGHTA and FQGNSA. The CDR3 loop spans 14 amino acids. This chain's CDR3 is CASSPSQNTGELFF. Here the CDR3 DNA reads TGTGCCAGCAGCCCTAGCCAGAACACCGGGGAGCTGTTTTTT.

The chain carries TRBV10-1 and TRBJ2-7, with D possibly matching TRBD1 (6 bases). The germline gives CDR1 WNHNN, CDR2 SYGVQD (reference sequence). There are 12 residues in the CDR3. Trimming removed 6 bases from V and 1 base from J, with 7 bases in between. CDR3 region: CASSGQSYEQYF. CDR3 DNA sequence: TGCGCCAGCAGCGGACAGTCCTACGAGCAGTACTTC.

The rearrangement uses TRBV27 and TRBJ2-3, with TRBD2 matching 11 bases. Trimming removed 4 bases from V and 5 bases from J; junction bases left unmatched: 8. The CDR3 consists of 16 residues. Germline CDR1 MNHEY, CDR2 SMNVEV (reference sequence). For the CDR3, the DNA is TGTGCCAGCAGTTACCTGCTAGCGGGGGGCCAAGATACGCAGTATTTT. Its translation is CASSYLLAGGQDTQYF.

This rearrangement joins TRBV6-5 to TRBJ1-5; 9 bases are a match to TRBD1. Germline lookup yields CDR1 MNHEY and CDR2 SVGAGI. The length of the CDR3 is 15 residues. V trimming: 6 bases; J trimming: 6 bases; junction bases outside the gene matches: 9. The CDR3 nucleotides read TGTGCCAGCAGCCAAAGCCAGGGACAGGGTCAGCCCCAGCATTTT. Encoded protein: CASSQSQGQGQPQHF.

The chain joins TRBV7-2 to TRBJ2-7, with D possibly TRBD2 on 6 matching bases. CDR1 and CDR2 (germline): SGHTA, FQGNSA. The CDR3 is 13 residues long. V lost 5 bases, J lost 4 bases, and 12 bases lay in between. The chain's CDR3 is CASSPRGSYEQYF. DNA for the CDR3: TGTGCCAGCAGCCCGCGGGGCAGTTACGAGCAGTACTTC.